The subject of this entry is one TCR beta chain. Its antigen is as yet unknown. This sample is part of a study of Ad26.COV2.S vaccination and SARS-CoV-2 variants. The germline V gene has CDR1 SQVTM and CDR2 ANQGSEA. The CDR3 is 15 amino acids. V lost 2 bases, J lost 0 bases, and 11 bases lay in between. Sequenced by immunoSEQ multiplex PCR; TCRdb stores in-frame clones only, minus some. The table has some 190,000 clones, 70% to 90% seen once. Study-wide points: Researchers reported similar non-spike TCR breadth in vaccine and placebo recipients. Vaccinees displayed broader spike-specific TCR repertoires than placebo recipients. Assessments of TCR breadth and depth may have underestimated the total T cell responses. Following vaccination, spike-specific CD8+ and CD4+ T cell responses reportedly exhibited substantial breadth.

Sequencing was performed on peripheral blood, taken after recovery from COVID-19. This TCR was sampled from a human donor who had recovered from COVID-19. J is TRBJ2-4 and V is TRBV29-1; a possible D gene is TRBD2 (5 bases). The CDR3 reads CSVELGGLAKNIQYF. Written as DNA, the CDR3 is TGCAGCGTTGAACTAGGTGGACTAGCCAAAAACATTCAGTACTTC.